These T cell receptor beta chains were read from a single sample in a study of blood T cells in healthy people across ages. One entry per CDR3 protein, called by TCRdb with MiXCR from the 5' RACE reads. The sample has about 620,000 distinct CDR3 sequences; more than 20% are singletons. The specimen was blood. The receptors come from a man aged 70-80 years in good health. The CDR3 runs from the conserved cysteine through the conserved F or W. The D gene is left open where the match is weak. Expanded clones are given a class, and other clones once, few, many or no size at all.

d_call	clone_size	v_call	j_call	cdr3_nt	cdr3_aa
-	-	TRBV20-1	TRBJ2-7	TGCAGTGCCCTAGGTTTCGGGCGCGGCGAGCAGTACTTC	CSALGFGRGEQYF
TRBD1	-	TRBV5-1	TRBJ2-5	TGCGCCAGCGGCGGACAGGATCAAGAGACCCAGTACTTC	CASGGQDQETQYF
-	-	TRBV20-1	TRBJ2-1	TGCAGTGCCAAAAACCCTAGCGCAAGCTCCTACAATGAGCAGTTCTTC	CSAKNPSASSYNEQFF
-	few	TRBV9	TRBJ1-3	TGTGCCAGCAGCCCACAGGACAGCCTCTACTCTGGAAACACCATATATTTT	CASSPQDSLYSGNTIYF
-	-	TRBV5-1	TRBJ2-5	TGCGCCAGCAGCTTGGCACTCGCCAGGGATGAGACCCAGTACTTC	CASSLALARDETQYF
TRBD2	few	TRBV9	TRBJ2-1	TGTGCCAGCAGCGTTTCGGGACTAGCGGGCCAAGGGGAGCAGTTCTTC	CASSVSGLAGQGEQFF
TRBD2	few	TRBV29-1	TRBJ2-2	TGCAGCGTTGCACTAGCGCTGAACACCGGGGAGCTGTTTTTT	CSVALALNTGELFF
-	-	TRBV20-1	TRBJ1-3	TGCAGCGCTAGGCGTGGAGCCTCTGGAAACACCATACATTTT	CSARRGASGNTIHF
TRBD1	many	TRBV3-1	TRBJ1-2	TGTGCCAGCAGCCCCGACAGGGGTGGTGGCTACACCTTC	CASSPDRGGGYTF
TRBD1	few	TRBV6-2/TRBV6-3	TRBJ2-3	TGTGCCAGCAGCAGAGAGGGGGCTGGCAATCAGCCCCAGTATTTT	CASSREGAGNQPQYF
TRBD1	few	TRBV5-5	TRBJ2-2	TGTGCCAGCAGCTCCGGGACAGGGAGCCCCGGGGAGCTGTTTTTT	CASSSGTGSPGELFF
-	many	TRBV5-1	TRBJ1-2	TGCGCCAGCAGCCCGTCGGTCCAGGGTCATGGCTACACCTTC	CASSPSVQGHGYTF
-	many	TRBV11-2	TRBJ2-7	TGTGCCAGCAGCTTAGAGGTGCGGGGCTACGAGCAGTACTTC	CASSLEVRGYEQYF
-	-	TRBV20-1	TRBJ2-3	TGCAGTGCTAGAACAGCGGGCACAGATACGCAGTATTTT	CSARTAGTDTQYF
TRBD2	-	TRBV5-1	TRBJ2-4	TGCGCCAGCAGCTCGGGACTAGCGGGAGGAAACATTCAGTACTTC	CASSSGLAGGNIQYF
TRBD1	-	TRBV25-1	TRBJ2-5	TGTGCCAGCGCCATTCCAGGGGGCTCATGGGCGAAAGAGACCCAGTACTTC	CASAIPGGSWAKETQYF
-	-	TRBV20-1	TRBJ2-1	TGCAGTGCTAGAGCGACCACTAGCCCTTACAATGAGCAGTTCTTC	CSARATTSPYNEQFF
-	many	TRBV28	TRBJ2-5	TGTGCCAGCAGTTTAGCAGGGAGGGAGACCCAGTACTTC	CASSLAGRETQYF
-	-	TRBV29-1	TRBJ1-1	TGCAGCGTTGGCAGGGGTAGCACTGAAGCTTTCTTT	CSVGRGSTEAFF
-	few	TRBV6-2/TRBV6-3	TRBJ2-6	TGTGCCAGCAGTCTTTTCCGGGAGCCCGGAGGGGTATCTGGGGCCAACGTCCTGACTTTC	CASSLFREPGGVSGANVLTF
-	many	TRBV12-3/TRBV12-4	TRBJ1-4	TGTGCCAGCAGTCCTGGGGGCGCCAATGAAAAACTGTTTTTT	CASSPGGANEKLFF
TRBD2	-	TRBV25-1	TRBJ2-7	TGTGCCAGCAGTCGGTCGTCTAGCGGGAGGGCCGAGCAGTACTTC	CASSRSSSGRAEQYF
TRBD2	few	TRBV28	TRBJ2-3	TGTGCCAGTAGTTCTCCGGCTAGCGGGGTCACAGATACGCAGTATTTT	CASSSPASGVTDTQYF
TRBD1	-	TRBV11-2	TRBJ2-2	TGTGCCAGCAGCCAAGGGACAGTGAACGCCGGGGAGCTGTTTTTT	CASSQGTVNAGELFF
-	-	TRBV5-1	TRBJ1-1	TGCGCCAGCAGCTACTTAGACGGAAACACTGAAGCTTTCTTT	CASSYLDGNTEAFF
TRBD1	-	TRBV29-1	TRBJ2-7	TGCAGCGTTGGCCCCAGGACAGGGATGAGCGAGCAGTACTTC	CSVGPRTGMSEQYF
-	-	TRBV20-1	TRBJ2-7	TGCAGTGCTAATAGGGACGGTGGGGAGTCGGGCGAGCAGTACTTC	CSANRDGGESGEQYF
TRBD2	few	TRBV6-1	TRBJ2-5	TGTGCCAGCAGTCAAGAGGCTAGCGGGACCGAGACCCAGTACTTC	CASSQEASGTETQYF
TRBD1	few	TRBV28	TRBJ1-3	TGTGCCAGCAGTTCCGCTCCGGGACAGGGTCCCTTCTCTGGAAACACCATATATTTT	CASSSAPGQGPFSGNTIYF
-	-	TRBV27	TRBJ2-1	TGTGCCAGCACTCTGGCGGGTTCTGGTGAGCAGTTCTTC	CASTLAGSGEQFF